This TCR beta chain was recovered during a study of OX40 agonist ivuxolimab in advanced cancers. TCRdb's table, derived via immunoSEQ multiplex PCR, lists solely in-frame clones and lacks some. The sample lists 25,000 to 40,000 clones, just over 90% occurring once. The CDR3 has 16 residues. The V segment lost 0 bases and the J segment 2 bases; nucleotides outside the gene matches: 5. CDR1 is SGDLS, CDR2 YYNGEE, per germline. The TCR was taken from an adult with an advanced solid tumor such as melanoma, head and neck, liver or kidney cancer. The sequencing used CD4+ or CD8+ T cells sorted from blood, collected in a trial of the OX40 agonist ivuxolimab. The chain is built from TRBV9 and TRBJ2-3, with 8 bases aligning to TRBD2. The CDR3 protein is CASSVGSGATTDTQYF. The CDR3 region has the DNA TGTGCCAGCAGCGTAGGTAGCGGGGCAACCACAGATACGCAGTATTTT.